This TCR beta chain is from a study of PD-1 blockade in classical Hodgkin lymphoma. Every patient experienced relapse after autologous stem cell transplantation, and brentuximab vedotin exposure varied. The data were produced by immunoSEQ multiplex PCR, yet TCRdb's version contains in-frame clones alone and is incomplete. The sample yields almost 100,000 clones, around 90% seen once. V gave up 10 bases and J gave up 0 bases, with 10 bases separating them. The CDR3 has 12 residues. Germline values: CDR1 MDHEN, CDR2 SYDVKM. V gene TRBV28 combines with J gene TRBJ2-7; D tentatively fits TRBD1 or TRBD2 (5 bases each). The clonotype comes from a human donor with classical Hodgkin lymphoma. Sequenced here: peripheral blood mononuclear cells (PBMCs), sampled at baseline. This chain's CDR3 is CATRGGSYEQYF. CDR3 DNA: TGTGCCACCCGTGGGGGCTCCTACGAGCAGTACTTC.